This TCR beta chain was sequenced for a study of shared clonotypes between healthy human individuals. Study results and limitations: Naive subsets generally exceeded memory subsets in estimated richness. Represented diversity (both genetic and exposure-history) was limited by the small number of donors.

A word on this clone: Its specificity is unknown.

Once extracted for a subset, genomic DNA was divided evenly among several immunoSEQ plates. Assay used: immunoSEQ multiplex PCR; TCRdb lists only in-frame clones, some missing. This table holds just over 2,000,000 clones, 85% to 95% found once. The origin of this receptor is a man aged 18 to 35 in good health. What was sequenced was naive CD4+ T cells sorted from blood. Subset denoted: CD45RA+ positively selected.

The CDR3 sequence: CASSRQGAWDYGYTF. The DNA for the CDR3 is TGTGCCAGCAGCCGACAGGGGGCTTGGGACTATGGCTACACCTTC. V and J are TRBV6-6 and TRBJ1-2, with TRBD1 matching 10 bases. Germline V CDR1 and CDR2: MNHNY, SVGAGI (reference sequence). This CDR3 comprises 15 residues. The trim removed 6 bases at V and 3 bases at J, leaving 7 bases unmatched.